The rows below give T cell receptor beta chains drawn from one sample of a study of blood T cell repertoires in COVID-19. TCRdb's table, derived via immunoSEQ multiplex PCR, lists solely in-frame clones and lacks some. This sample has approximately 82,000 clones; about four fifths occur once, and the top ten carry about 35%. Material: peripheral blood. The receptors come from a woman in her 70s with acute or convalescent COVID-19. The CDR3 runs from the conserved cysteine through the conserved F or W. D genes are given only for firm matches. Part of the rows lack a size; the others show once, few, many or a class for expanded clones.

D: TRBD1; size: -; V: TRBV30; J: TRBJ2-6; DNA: TGTGCCTGGAGTGTCGCTTGGGGACAGCGCTCTGGGGCCAACGTCCTGACTTTC; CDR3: CAWSVAWGQRSGANVLTF
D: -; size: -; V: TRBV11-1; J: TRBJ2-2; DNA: TGTGCCAGCAGCTTAAGGAGGAACACCGGGGAGCTGTTTTTT; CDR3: CASSLRRNTGELFF
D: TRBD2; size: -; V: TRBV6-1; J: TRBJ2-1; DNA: TGTGCCAGCAGTGAACGGCGGGAGGGCCGAGGGGAGCAGTTCTTC; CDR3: CASSERREGRGEQFF
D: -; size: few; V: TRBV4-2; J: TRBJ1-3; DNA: TGTGCCAGCAGCCAAGATTCCGCTACCGTCTCTGGAAACACCATATATTTT; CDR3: CASSQDSATVSGNTIYF
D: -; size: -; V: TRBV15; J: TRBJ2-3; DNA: TGTGCCACCAGAGCTTATAGAGGCGGAAGCACAGATACGCAGTATTTT; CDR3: CATRAYRGGSTDTQYF
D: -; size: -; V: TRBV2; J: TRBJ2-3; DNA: TGTGCCAGCAGTGATCAGGGTTCTGGGTACACAGATACGCAGTATTTT; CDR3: CASSDQGSGYTDTQYF
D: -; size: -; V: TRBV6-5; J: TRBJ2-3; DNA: TGTGCCAGCAGTAAACGCAGGGGCACAGATACGCAGTATTTT; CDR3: CASSKRRGTDTQYF
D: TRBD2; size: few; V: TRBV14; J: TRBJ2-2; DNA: TGTGCCAGCAGCGGCCCGGGACTACACACCGGGGAGCTGTTTTTT; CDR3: CASSGPGLHTGELFF
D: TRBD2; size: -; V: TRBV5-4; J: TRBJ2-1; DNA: TGTGCCAGCAGCTTGACGGGAGGGGTCTACAATGAGCAGTTCTTC; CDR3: CASSLTGGVYNEQFF
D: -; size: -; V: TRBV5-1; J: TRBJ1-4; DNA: TGCGCCAGCAGCTTATTGGGAGGTGCTGATGAAAAACTGTTTTTT; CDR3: CASSLLGGADEKLFF
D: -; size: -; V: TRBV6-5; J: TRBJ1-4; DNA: TGTGCCAGCAGAAGACAGGCAAATGAAAAACTGTTTTTT; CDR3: CASRRQANEKLFF
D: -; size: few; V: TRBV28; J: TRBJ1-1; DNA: TGTGCCAGCAGTACTCCGCAGACACTCTTAAACACTGAAGCTTTCTTT; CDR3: CASSTPQTLLNTEAFF
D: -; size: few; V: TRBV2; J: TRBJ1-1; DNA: TGTGCCAGCGGGGGGGCCAACCCGAACACTGAAGCTTTCTTT; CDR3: CASGGANPNTEAFF
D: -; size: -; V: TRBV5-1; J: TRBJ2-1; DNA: TGCGCCAGCAGCTTGATGGCCAATGAGCAGTTCTTC; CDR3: CASSLMANEQFF
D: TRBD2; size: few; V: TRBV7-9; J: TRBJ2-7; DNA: TGTGCCAGCAGCAAAACTAGCGGGAGCCTCGAGCAGTACTTC; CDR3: CASSKTSGSLEQYF
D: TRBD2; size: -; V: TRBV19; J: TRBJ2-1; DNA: TGTGCCAGTAGTGGCCCGGGACTAGCGGGAGAGAATGAGCAGTTCTTC; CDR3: CASSGPGLAGENEQFF
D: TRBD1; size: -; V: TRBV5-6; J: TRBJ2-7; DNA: TGTGCCAGCAACGCGGACAGGGCGAACTACGAGCAGTACTTC; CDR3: CASNADRANYEQYF
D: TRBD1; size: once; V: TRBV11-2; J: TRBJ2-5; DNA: TGTGCCAGCAGCTTAGGGGGACCCGAGACAGGGGAAGAGACCCAGTACTTC; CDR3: CASSLGGPETGEETQYF
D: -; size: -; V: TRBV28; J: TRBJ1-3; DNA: TGTGCCAGCAGTTTGGGGGGGAGCTCTGGAAACACCATATATTTT; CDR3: CASSLGGSSGNTIYF
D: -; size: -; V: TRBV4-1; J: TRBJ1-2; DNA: TGCGCCAGCAGCCAAGTGGCAGGAAACTATGGCTACACCTTC; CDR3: CASSQVAGNYGYTF
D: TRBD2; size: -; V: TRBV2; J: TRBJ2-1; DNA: TGTGCCTTCCAGAGGTCTAGCGGGGACAATGAGCAGTTCTTC; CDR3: CAFQRSSGDNEQFF
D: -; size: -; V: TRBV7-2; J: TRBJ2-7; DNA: TGTGCCAGCAGCCTACGAAGTGACTCCTACGAGCAGTACTTC; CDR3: CASSLRSDSYEQYF
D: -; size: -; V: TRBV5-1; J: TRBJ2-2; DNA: TGCGCCAGCAGGCCCCTTGAGCTCACCGGGGAGCTGTTTTTT; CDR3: CASRPLELTGELFF
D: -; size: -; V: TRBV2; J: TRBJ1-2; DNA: TGTGCCAGCACAATTTGGACAAATCCCCATGGCTACACCTTC; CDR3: CASTIWTNPHGYTF